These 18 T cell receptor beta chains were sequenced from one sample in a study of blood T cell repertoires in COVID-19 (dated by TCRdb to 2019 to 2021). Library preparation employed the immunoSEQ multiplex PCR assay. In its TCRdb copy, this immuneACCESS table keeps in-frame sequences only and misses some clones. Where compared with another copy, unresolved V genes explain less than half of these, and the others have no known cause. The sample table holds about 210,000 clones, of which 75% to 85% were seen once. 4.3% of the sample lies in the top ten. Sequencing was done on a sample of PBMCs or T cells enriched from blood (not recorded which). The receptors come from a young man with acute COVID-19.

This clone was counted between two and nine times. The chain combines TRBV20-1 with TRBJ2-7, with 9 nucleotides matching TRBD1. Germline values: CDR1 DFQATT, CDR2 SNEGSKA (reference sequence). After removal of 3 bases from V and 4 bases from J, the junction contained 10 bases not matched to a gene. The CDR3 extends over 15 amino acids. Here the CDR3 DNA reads TGCAGTGCTAGTAAAGGACAGGGGATGGGTTACGAGCAGTACTTC. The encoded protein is CSASKGQGMGYEQYF.

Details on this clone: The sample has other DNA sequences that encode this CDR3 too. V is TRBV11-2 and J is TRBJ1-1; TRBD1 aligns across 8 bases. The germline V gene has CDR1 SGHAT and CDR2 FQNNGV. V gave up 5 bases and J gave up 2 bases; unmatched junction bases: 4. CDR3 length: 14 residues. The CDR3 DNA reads TGTGCCAGCAGCCCCGGACAGGGCAACACTGAAGCTTTCTTT. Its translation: CASSPGQGNTEAFF.

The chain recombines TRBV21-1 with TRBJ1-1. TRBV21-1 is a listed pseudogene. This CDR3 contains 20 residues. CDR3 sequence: CASSKVNGGPLSGEDTEAFF. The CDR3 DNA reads TGTGCCAGCAGCAAAGTCAACGGGGGACCTCTTTCGGGAGAGGACACTGAAGCTTTCTTT.

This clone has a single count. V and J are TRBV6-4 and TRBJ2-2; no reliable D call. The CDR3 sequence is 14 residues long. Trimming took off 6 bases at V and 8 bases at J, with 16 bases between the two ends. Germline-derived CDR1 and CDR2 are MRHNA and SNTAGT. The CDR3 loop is CASSPLGPKGELFF. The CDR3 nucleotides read TGTGCCAGCAGCCCCCTTGGGCCGAAAGGGGAGCTGTTTTTT.

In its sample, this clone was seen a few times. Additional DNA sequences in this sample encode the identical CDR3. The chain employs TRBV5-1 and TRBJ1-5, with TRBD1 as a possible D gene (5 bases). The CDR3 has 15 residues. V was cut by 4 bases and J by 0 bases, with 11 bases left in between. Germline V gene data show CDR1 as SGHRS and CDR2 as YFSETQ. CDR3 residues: CASSEDSYSNQPQHF. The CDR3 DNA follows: TGCGCCAGCAGCGAAGACAGCTATAGCAATCAGCCCCAGCATTTT.

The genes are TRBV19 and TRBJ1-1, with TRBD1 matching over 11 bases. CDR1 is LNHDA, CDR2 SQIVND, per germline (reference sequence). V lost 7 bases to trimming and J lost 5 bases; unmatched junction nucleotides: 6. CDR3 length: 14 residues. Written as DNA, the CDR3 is TGTGCCAGTATAGGACAGGGGGCGGGAACTGAAGCTTTCTTT. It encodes CASIGQGAGTEAFF.

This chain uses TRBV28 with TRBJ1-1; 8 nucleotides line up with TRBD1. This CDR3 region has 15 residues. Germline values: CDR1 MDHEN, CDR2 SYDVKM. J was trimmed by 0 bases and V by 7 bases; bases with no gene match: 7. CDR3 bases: TGTGCCAGCAACCCCGCAGGGGGCATGAACACTGAAGCTTTCTTT. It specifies CASNPAGGMNTEAFF.

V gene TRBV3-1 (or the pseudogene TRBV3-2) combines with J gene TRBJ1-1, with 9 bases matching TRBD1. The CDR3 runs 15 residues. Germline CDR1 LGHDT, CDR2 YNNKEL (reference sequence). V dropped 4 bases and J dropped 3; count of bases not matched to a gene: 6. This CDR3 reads CASSRRGQGDTEAFF. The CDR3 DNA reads TGTGCCAGCAGCCGTCGGGGACAGGGAGACACTGAAGCTTTCTTT.

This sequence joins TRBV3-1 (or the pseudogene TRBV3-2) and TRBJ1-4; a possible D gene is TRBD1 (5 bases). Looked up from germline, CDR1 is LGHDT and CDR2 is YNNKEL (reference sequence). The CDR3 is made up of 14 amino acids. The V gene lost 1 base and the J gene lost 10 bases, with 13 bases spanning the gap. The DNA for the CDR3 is TGTGCCAGCAGCCAAGGCCGGGGACTGAGAAAACTGTTTTTT. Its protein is CASSQGRGLRKLFF.

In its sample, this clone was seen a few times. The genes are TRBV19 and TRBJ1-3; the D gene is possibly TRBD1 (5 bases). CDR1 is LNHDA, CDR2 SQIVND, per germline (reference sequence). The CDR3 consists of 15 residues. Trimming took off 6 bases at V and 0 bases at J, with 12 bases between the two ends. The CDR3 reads CASRLDSSSGNTIYF. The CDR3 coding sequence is TGTGCCAGTAGACTCGACAGTAGCTCTGGAAACACCATATATTTT.

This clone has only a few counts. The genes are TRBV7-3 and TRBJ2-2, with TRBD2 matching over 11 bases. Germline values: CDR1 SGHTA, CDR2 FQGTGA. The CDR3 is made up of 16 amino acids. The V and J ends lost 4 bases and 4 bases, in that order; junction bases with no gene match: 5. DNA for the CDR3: TGTGCCAGCAGCTCCCTTAGCGGGGGGGTCACCGGGGAGCTGTTTTTT. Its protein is CASSSLSGGVTGELFF.

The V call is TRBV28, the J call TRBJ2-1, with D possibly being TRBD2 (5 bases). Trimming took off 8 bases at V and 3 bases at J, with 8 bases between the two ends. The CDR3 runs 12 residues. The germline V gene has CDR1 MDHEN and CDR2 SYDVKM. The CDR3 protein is CASVRGYNEQFF. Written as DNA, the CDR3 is TGTGCCAGCGTTCGGGGCTACAATGAGCAGTTCTTC.

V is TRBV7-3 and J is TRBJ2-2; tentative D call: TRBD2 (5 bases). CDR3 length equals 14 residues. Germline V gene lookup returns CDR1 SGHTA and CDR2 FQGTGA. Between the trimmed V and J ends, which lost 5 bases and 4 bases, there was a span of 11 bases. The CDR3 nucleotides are TGTGCCAGCAGCCCGGGGAGTGGCACCGGGGAGCTGTTTTTT. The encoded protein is CASSPGSGTGELFF.

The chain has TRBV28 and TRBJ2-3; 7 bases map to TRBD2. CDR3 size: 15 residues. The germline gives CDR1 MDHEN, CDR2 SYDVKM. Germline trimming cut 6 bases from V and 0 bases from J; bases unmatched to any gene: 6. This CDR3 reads CASRSGLTSTDTQYF. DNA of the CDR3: TGTGCCAGCAGGTCGGGACTAACTAGCACAGATACGCAGTATTTT. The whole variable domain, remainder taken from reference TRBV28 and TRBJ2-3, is DVKVTQSSRYLVKRTGEKVFLECVQDMDHENMFWYRQDPGLGLRLIYFSYDVKMKEKGDIPEGYSVSREKKERFSLILESASTNQTSMYLCASRSGLTSTDTQYFGPGTRLTVL.

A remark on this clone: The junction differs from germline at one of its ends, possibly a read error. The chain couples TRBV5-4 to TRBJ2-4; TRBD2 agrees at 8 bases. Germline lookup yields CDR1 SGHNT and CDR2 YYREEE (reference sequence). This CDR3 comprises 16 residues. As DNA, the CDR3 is TGTGCCAGCACCTCGAAGGCAGCGGGGGCCACAAACATTCAGTACTTC. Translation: CASTSKAAGATNIQYF.

CDR3 DNA sequence: TGCGCCAGCAGCTTGTCAGGGGCCGAGCACAATGAGCAGTTCTTC. Amino acid sequence: CASSLSGAEHNEQFF. The rearrangement uses TRBV5-1 and TRBJ2-1; possible D gene TRBD1, 6 bases. The V end lost 1 base, the J end lost 5 bases, and 13 bases lay between the germline ends. Germline lookup yields CDR1 SGHRS and CDR2 YFSETQ. The CDR3 is made up of 15 amino acids. Combining the CDR3 with reference TRBV5-1 and TRBJ2-1 gives the whole variable domain KAGVTQTPRYLIKTRGQQVTLSCSPISGHRSVSWYQQTPGQGLQFLFEYFSETQRNKGNFPGRFSGRQFSNSRSEMNVSTLELGDSALYLCASSLSGAEHNEQFFGPGTRLTVL.

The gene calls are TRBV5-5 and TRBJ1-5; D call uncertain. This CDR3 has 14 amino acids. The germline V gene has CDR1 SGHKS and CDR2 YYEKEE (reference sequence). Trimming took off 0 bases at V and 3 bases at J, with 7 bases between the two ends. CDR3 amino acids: CASSLAGNNQPQHF. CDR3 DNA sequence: TGTGCCAGCAGCTTGGCGGGGAACAATCAGCCCCAGCATTTT.

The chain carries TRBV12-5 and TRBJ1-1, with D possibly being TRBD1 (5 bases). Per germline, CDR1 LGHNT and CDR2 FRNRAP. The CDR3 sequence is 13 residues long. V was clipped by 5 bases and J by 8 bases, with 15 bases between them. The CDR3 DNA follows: TGTGCTAGTGGTCTCTCGGGGGGGAGAGAAGCTTTCTTT. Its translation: CASGLSGGREAFF. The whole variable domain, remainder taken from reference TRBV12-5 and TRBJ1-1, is DARVTQTPRHKVTEMGQEVTMRCQPILGHNTVFWYRQTMMQGLELLAYFRNRAPLDDSGMPKDRFSAEMPDATLATLKIQPSEPRDSAVYFCASGLSGGREAFFGQGTRLTVV.